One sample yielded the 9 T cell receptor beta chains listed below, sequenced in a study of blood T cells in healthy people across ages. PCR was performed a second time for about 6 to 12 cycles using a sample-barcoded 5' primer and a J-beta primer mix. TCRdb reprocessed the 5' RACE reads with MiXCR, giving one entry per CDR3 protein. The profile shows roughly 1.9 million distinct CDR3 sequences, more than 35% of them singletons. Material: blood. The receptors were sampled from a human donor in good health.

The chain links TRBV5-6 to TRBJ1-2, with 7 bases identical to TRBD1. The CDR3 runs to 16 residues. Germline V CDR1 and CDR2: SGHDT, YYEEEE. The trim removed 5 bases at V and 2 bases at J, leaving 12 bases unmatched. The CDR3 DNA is TGTGCCAGCAGTCTGAACCGGGACAGTCGAAACTATGGCTACACCTTC. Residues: CASSLNRDSRNYGYTF.

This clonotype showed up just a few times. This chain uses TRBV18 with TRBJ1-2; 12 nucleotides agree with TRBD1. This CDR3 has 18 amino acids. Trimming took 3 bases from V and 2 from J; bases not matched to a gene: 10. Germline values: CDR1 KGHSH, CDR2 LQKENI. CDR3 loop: CASSPPWDRGPQNYGYTF. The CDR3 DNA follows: TGTGCCAGCTCACCGCCGTGGGACAGGGGGCCACAGAACTATGGCTACACCTTC. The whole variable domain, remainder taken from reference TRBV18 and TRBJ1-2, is NAGVMQNPRHLVRRRGQEARLRCSPMKGHSHVYWYRQLPEEGLKFMVYLQKENIIDESGMPKERFSAEFPKEGPSILRIQQVVRGDSAAYFCASSPPWDRGPQNYGYTFGSGTRLTVV.

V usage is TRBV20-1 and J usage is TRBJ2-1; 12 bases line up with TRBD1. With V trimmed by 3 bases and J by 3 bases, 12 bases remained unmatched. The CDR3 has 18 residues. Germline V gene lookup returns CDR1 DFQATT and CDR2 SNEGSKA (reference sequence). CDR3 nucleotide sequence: TGCAGTGCTAGTGCCGGGACAGGGGGCTTCGACGACTACAATGAGCAGTTCTTC. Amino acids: CSASAGTGGFDDYNEQFF.

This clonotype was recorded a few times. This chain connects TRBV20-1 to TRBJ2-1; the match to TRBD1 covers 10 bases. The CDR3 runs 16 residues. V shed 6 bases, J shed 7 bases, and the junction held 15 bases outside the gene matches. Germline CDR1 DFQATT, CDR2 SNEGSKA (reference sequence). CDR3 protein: CSADALGTGDGNEQFF. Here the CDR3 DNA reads TGCAGTGCGGACGCCCTCGGGACAGGGGATGGTAATGAGCAGTTCTTC.

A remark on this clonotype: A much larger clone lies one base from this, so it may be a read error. The CDR3 reads CATSEGSGANVRTF. CDR3 bases: TGTGCCACCAGTGAGGGCTCTGGGGCCAACGTCCGGACTTTC. The V gene is TRBV24-1, the J gene TRBJ2-6, with a weak D call TRBD1 (5 bases). The CDR3 consists of 14 residues. CDR1 KGHDR and CDR2 SFDVKD come from the germline V gene.

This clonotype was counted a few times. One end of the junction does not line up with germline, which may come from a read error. The CDR3 sequence is CASSQDSTANQPRHF. CDR3 DNA sequence: TGCGCCAGCAGCCAAGATTCGACAGCCAATCAGCCCCGGCATTTT. The chain employs TRBV4-3 and TRBJ1-5; maybe TRBD1 (5 bases). Per germline, CDR1 LGHNA and CDR2 YSLEER. The CDR3 has 15 residues.

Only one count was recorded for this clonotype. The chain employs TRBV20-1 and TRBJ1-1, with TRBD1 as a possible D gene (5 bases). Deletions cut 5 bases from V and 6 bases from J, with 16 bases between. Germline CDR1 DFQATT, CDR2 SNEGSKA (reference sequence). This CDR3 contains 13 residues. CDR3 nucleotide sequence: TGCAGTGCTGGACACTCAGAGAGCGCTGAAGCTTTCTTT. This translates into CSAGHSESAEAFF.

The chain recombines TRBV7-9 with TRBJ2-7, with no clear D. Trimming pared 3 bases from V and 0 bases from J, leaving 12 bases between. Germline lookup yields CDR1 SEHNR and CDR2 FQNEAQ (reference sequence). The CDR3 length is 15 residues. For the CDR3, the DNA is TGTGCCAGCAGCTTGAAGTCGGATAGCTCCTACGAGCAGTACTTC. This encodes CASSLKSDSSYEQYF. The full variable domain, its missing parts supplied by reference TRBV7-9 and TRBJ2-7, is DTGVSQNPRHKITKRGQNVTFRCDPISEHNRLYWYRQTLGQGPEFLTYFQNEAQLEKSRLLSDRFSAERPKGSFSTLEIQRTEQGDSAMYLCASSLKSDSSYEQYFGPGTRLTVT.

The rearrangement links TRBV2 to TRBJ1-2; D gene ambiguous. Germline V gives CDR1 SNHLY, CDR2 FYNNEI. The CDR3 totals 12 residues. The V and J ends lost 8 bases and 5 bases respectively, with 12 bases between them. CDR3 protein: CASVLSPYGYTF. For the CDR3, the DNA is TGTGCCAGCGTTTTAAGTCCGTATGGCTACACCTTC.